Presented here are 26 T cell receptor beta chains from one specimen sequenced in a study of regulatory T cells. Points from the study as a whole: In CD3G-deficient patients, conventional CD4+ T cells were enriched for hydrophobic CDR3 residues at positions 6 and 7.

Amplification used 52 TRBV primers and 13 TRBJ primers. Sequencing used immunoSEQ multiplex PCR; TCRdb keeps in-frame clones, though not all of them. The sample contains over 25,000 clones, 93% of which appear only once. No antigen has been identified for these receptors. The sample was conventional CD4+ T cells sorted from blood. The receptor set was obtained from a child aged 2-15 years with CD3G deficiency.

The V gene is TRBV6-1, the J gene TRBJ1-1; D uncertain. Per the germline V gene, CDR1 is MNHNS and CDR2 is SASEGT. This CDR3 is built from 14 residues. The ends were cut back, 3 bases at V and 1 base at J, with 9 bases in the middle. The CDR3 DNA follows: TGTGCCAGCAGTGAGCTGTCTTCGAACACTGAAGCTTTCTTT. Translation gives CASSELSSNTEAFF.

The CDR3 loop is CAWSKGQGIGGTF. The CDR3 region has the DNA TGTGCCTGGAGTAAGGGGCAGGGAATCGGCGGAACCTTC. This chain links TRBV30 with TRBJ1-2; weak D call: TRBD1 (5 bases). Germline V CDR1 and CDR2: GTSNPN, SVGIG (reference sequence). Trimming shortened V by 2 bases and J by 14 bases, and 21 bases separated the two germline ends. CDR3 length: 13 amino acids.

The CDR3 spells CASSLLSLPAQQYF. CDR3 nucleotide sequence: TGTGCCAGCAGTTTACTTTCACTCCCTGCCCAGCAGTACTTC. This chain links TRBV28 with TRBJ2-7; D remains ambiguous. Trimming stripped 2 bases from V and 8 bases from J, with 16 bases between. CDR3 length equals 14 residues. Germline V gene sequence: CDR1 MDHEN, CDR2 SYDVKM. The whole variable domain, remainder taken from reference TRBV28 and TRBJ2-7, is DVKVTQSSRYLVKRTGEKVFLECVQDMDHENMFWYRQDPGLGLRLIYFSYDVKMKEKGDIPEGYSVSREKKERFSLILESASTNQTSMYLCASSLLSLPAQQYFGPGTRLTVT.

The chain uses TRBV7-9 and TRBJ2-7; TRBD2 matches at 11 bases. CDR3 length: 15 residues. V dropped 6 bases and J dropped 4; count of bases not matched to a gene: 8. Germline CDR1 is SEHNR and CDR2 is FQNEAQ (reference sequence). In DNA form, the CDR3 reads TGTGCCAGCAGTCGGGGAACTAGCGGGAGTTACGAGCAGTACTTC. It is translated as CASSRGTSGSYEQYF.

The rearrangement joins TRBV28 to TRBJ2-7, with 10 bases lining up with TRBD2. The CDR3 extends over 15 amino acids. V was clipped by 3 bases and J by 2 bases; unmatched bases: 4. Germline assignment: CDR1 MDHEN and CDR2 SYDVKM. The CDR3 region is CASSFLTSGTYEQYF. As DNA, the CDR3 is TGTGCCAGCAGTTTTCTTACTAGCGGGACCTACGAGCAGTACTTC. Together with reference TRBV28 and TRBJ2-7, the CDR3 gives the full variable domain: DVKVTQSSRYLVKRTGEKVFLECVQDMDHENMFWYRQDPGLGLRLIYFSYDVKMKEKGDIPEGYSVSREKKERFSLILESASTNQTSMYLCASSFLTSGTYEQYFGPGTRLTVT.

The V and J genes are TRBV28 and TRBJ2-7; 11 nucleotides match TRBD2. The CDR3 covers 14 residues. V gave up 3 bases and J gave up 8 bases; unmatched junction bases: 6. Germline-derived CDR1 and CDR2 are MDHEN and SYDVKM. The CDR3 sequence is CASSLVAGGPKQYF. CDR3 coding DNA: TGTGCCAGCAGTTTGGTAGCGGGAGGGCCGAAGCAGTACTTC.

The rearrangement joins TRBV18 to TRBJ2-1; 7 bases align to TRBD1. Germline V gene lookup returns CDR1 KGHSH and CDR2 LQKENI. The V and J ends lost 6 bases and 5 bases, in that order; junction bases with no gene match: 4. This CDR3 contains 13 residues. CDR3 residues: CASSPGTDNEQFF. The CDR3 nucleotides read TGTGCCAGCTCTCCCGGGACAGACAATGAGCAGTTCTTC.

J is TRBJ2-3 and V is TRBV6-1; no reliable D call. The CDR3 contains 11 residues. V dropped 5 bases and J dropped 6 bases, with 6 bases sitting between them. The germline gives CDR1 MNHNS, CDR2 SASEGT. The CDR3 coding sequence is TGTGCCAGCAGTTACCTCGATACGCAGTATTTT. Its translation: CASSYLDTQYF.

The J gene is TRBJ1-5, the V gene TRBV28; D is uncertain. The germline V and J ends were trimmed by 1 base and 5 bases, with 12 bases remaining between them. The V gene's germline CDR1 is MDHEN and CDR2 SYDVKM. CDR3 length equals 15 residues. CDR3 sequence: CASSLLSTGHQPQHF. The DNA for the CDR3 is TGTGCCAGCAGTTTATTGAGTACGGGCCATCAGCCCCAGCATTTT.

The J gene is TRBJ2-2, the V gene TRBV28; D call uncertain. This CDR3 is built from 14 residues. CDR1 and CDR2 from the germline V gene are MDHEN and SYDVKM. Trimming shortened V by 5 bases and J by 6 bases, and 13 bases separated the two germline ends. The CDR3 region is CASSPPTRSGELFF. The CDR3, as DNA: TGTGCCAGCAGTCCCCCGACTCGTTCCGGGGAGCTGTTTTTT.

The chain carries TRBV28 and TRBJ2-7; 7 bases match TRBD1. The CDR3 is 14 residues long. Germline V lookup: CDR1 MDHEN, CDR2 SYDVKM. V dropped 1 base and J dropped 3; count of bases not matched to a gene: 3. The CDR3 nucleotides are TGTGCCAGCAGTTTATCAGGGGGTGGCTACGAGCAGTACTTC. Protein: CASSLSGGGYEQYF. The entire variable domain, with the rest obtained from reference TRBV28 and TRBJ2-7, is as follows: DVKVTQSSRYLVKRTGEKVFLECVQDMDHENMFWYRQDPGLGLRLIYFSYDVKMKEKGDIPEGYSVSREKKERFSLILESASTNQTSMYLCASSLSGGGYEQYFGPGTRLTVT.

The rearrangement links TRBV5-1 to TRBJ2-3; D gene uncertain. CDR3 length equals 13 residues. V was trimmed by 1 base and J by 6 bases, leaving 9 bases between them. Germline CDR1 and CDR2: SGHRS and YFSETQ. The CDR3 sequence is CASSLKGSDTQYF. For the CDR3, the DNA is TGCGCCAGCAGCTTGAAGGGATCCGATACGCAGTATTTT. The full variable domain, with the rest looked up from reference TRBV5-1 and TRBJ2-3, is KAGVTQTPRYLIKTRGQQVTLSCSPISGHRSVSWYQQTPGQGLQFLFEYFSETQRNKGNFPGRFSGRQFSNSRSEMNVSTLELGDSALYLCASSLKGSDTQYFGPGTRLTVL.

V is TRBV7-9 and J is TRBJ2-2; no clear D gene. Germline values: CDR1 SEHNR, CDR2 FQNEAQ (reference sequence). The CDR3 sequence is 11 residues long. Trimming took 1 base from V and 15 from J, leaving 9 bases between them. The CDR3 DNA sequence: TGTGCCAGCAGCTTAGAACGGACGATGTTTTTT. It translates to CASSLERTMFF.

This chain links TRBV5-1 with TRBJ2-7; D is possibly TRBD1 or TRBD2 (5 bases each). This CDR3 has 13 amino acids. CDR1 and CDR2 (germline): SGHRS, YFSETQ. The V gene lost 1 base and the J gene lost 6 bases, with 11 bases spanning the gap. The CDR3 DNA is TGCGCCAGCAGCTTGTTCGGGGCAAGCGAGCAGTACTTC. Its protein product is CASSLFGASEQYF.

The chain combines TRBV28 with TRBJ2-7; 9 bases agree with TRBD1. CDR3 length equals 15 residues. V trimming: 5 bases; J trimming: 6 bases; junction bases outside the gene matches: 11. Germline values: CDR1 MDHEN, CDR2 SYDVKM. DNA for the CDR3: TGTGCCAGCAGTCCGTCCGGGACAGGGCGATCCGAGCAGTACTTC. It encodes CASSPSGTGRSEQYF.

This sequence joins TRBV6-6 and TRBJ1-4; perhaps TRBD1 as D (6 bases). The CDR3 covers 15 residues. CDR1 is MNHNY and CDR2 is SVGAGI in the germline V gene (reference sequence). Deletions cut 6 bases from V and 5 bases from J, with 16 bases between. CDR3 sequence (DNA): TGTGCCAGCAGGCTTACAGGGCCGGGGAATGAAAAACTGTTTTTT. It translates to CASRLTGPGNEKLFF.

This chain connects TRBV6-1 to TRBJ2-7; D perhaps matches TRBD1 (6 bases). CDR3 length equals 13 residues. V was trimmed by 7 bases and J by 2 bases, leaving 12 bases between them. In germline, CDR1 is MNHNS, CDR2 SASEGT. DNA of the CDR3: TGTGCCAGCAAACGGGGACACCCCTACGAGCAGTACTTC. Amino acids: CASKRGHPYEQYF.

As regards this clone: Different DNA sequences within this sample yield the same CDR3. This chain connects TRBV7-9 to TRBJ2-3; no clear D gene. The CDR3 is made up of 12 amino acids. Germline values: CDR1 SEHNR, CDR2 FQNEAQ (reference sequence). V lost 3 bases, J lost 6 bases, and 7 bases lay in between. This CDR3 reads CASSLSGDTQYF. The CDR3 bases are TGTGCCAGCAGCTTGTCTGGGGATACGCAGTATTTT.

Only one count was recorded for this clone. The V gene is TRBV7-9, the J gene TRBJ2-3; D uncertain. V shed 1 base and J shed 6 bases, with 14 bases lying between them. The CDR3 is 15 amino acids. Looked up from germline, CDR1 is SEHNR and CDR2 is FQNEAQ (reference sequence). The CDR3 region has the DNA TGTGCCAGCAGCTTAGGCAGCAAGGCGCTTGATACGCAGTATTTT. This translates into CASSLGSKALDTQYF.

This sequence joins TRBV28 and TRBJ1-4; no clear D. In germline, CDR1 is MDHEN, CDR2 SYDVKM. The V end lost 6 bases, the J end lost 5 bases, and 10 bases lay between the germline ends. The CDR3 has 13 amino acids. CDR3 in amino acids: CASSRGPNEKLFF. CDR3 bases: TGTGCCAGCAGCCGAGGCCCAAATGAAAAACTGTTTTTT. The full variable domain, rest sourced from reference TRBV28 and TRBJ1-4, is DVKVTQSSRYLVKRTGEKVFLECVQDMDHENMFWYRQDPGLGLRLIYFSYDVKMKEKGDIPEGYSVSREKKERFSLILESASTNQTSMYLCASSRGPNEKLFFGSGTQLSVL.

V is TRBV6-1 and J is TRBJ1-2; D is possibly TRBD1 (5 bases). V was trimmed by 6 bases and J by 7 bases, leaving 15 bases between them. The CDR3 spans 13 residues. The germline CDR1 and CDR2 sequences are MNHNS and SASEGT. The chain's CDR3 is CASSLGDVVGYTF. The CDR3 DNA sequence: TGTGCCAGCAGCCTAGGGGACGTGGTTGGCTACACCTTC.

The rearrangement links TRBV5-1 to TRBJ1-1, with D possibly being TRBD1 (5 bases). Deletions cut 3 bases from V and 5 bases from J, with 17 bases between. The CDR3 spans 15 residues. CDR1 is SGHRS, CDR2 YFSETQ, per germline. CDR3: CASSSVGQGVTEAFF. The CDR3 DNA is TGCGCCAGCAGCTCCGTTGGGCAAGGGGTGACTGAAGCTTTCTTT.

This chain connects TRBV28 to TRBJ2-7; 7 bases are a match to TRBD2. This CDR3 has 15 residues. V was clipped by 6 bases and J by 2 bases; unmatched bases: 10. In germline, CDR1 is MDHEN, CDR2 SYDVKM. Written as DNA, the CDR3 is TGTGCCAGCAGATCTAGCGGCAAAGCTGCCTACGAGCAGTACTTC. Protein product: CASRSSGKAAYEQYF. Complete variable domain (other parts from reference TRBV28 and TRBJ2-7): DVKVTQSSRYLVKRTGEKVFLECVQDMDHENMFWYRQDPGLGLRLIYFSYDVKMKEKGDIPEGYSVSREKKERFSLILESASTNQTSMYLCASRSSGKAAYEQYFGPGTRLTVT.

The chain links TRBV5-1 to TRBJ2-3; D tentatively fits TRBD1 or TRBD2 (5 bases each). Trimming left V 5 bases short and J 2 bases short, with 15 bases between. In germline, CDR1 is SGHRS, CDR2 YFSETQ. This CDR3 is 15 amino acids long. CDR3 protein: CASSYARDPTDTQYF. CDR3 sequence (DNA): TGCGCCAGCAGTTACGCCCGGGACCCCACAGATACGCAGTATTTT.

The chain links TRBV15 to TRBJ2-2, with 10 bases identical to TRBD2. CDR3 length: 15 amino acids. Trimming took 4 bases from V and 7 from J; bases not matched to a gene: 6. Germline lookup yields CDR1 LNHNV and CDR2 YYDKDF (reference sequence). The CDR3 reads CATSKGLAADGELFF. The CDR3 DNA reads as TGTGCCACCAGCAAAGGACTAGCGGCCGACGGGGAGCTGTTTTTT.

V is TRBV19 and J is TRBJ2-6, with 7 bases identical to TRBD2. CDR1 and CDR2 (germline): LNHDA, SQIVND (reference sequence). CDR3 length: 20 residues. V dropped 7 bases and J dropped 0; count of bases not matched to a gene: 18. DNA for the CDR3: TGTGCCAGTACCGCCCGCCCCCTGGCGGGAGCGCTCTCTGGGGCCAACGTCCTGACTTTC. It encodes CASTARPLAGALSGANVLTF.